Below, 8 T cell receptor beta chains from the same sample are listed, as sequenced in a study of OX40 agonist ivuxolimab in advanced cancers. Assay: immunoSEQ multiplex PCR; the TCRdb copy retains only in-frame clones and omits some. The sample consists of tens of thousands of clones, roughly nine tenths of them appearing once. Sequences were derived from CD4+ or CD8+ T cells sorted from blood, sampled in a trial of the OX40 agonist ivuxolimab. Source of these receptors: an adult with an advanced solid tumor such as melanoma, head and neck, liver or kidney cancer.

In nucleotides, the CDR3 is TGTGCCAGCAGGCTAATGGCGGGACGGGAGACCCAGTACTTC. It translates to CASRLMAGRETQYF. The chain has TRBV6-5 and TRBJ2-5, with a possible D match to TRBD2 (6 bases). Trimming stripped 6 bases from V and 5 bases from J, with 16 bases between. Germline CDR1 and CDR2: MNHEY and SVGAGI. The length of the CDR3 is 14 residues.

J is TRBJ2-7 and V is TRBV5-1; 9 bases line up with TRBD1. Germline-derived CDR1 and CDR2 are SGHRS and YFSETQ. V dropped 4 bases and J dropped 6; count of bases not matched to a gene: 5. This CDR3 comprises 13 residues. The CDR3 loop is CASSPGQGLEQYF. In nucleotides, the CDR3 is TGCGCCAGCAGCCCGGGACAGGGCCTCGAGCAGTACTTC.

Of note for this clone: At one of its ends the junction is not consistent with the germline gene, which may arise from a read error. The rearrangement joins TRBV6-1 to TRBJ1-4, with D possibly matching TRBD1 (6 bases). Germline V lookup: CDR1 MNHNS, CDR2 SASEGT. This CDR3 is 11 amino acids long. CDR3 nucleotides: TGTGCCAGCAGTTTACCGCCAGGGGCGGTTTTT. This codes for CASSLPPGAVF.

This clone was detected once. V and J are TRBV7-6 and TRBJ2-5; 7 bases match TRBD1. Germline V gene lookup returns CDR1 SGHVS and CDR2 FNYEAQ. V lost 2 bases, J lost 2 bases, and 8 bases stayed unmatched. The CDR3 length is 16 residues. The CDR3 reads CASSLRPRDRQETQYF. CDR3 in DNA: TGTGCCAGCAGCTTAAGGCCTAGGGACAGACAAGAGACCCAGTACTTC. The whole variable domain, remainder taken from reference TRBV7-6 and TRBJ2-5, is GAGVSQSPRYKVTKRGQDVALRCDPISGHVSLYWYRQALGQGPEFLTYFNYEAQQDKSGLPNDRFSAERPEGSISTLTIQRTEQRDSAMYRCASSLRPRDRQETQYFGPGTRLLVL.

The gene calls are TRBV28 and TRBJ2-1; D perhaps matches TRBD1 (7 bases). CDR3 length: 12 residues. CDR1 and CDR2 (germline): MDHEN, SYDVKM. The germline V and J ends were trimmed by 4 bases and 10 bases, with 11 bases remaining between them. This chain's CDR3 is CASSSTGREQFF. CDR3 nucleotide sequence: TGTGCCAGCAGTTCGACAGGGAGGGAGCAGTTCTTC.

This sequence joins TRBV2 and TRBJ2-7; 8 bases agree with TRBD1. Germline CDR1 and CDR2: SNHLY and FYNNEI. The CDR3 covers 17 residues. V trimming: 7 bases; J trimming: 5 bases; junction bases outside the gene matches: 19. Written as DNA, the CDR3 is TGTGCCAGCACTCCTAGGGAGGTCGGGACAGGTTCCCACGAGCAGTACTTC. It translates to CASTPREVGTGSHEQYF.

This chain joins TRBV10-1 and TRBJ2-1; no clear D. The V and J ends lost 2 bases and 10 bases respectively, with 9 bases between them. Germline V CDR1 and CDR2: WNHNN, SYGVQD (reference sequence). The CDR3 sequence is 12 residues long. The CDR3 sequence: CASSEPQREQFF. The CDR3 DNA reads TGCGCCAGCAGTGAGCCCCAAAGGGAGCAGTTCTTC.

The chain employs TRBV5-4 and TRBJ1-4; 9 bases align to TRBD1. The CDR3 is made up of 13 amino acids. V lost 6 bases to trimming and J lost 8 bases; unmatched junction nucleotides: 5. Germline assignment: CDR1 SGHNT and CDR2 YYREEE (reference sequence). For the CDR3, the DNA is TGTGCCAGCACCAGGGACAGGGAAGAAAAACTGTTTTTT. Amino acids: CASTRDREEKLFF.